Listed below are T cell receptor beta chains from one sample, sequenced in a study of cytomegalovirus exposure and HLA in healthy donors. Measured with immunoSEQ multiplex PCR; TCRdb has only the in-frame clones, and not every one. The repertoire includes 100,000 to 150,000 clones, 50% to 80% of them detected once, and about 8% sits in the top ten. Sequencing was carried out using PBMCs. The receptor source for this set is a woman in her 40s in good health and CMV-seropositive. Both conserved end residues are part of each CDR3. A D gene is named only where the DNA matches it firmly.

TRBV6-1	TRBJ1-5	TRBD1	CAREDRGVSNQPQHF
TRBV5-1	TRBJ1-1	NA	CASSLARGRTEAFF
TRBV19	TRBJ2-7	TRBD1	CASSEQGQGTYEQYF
TRBV4-2	TRBJ2-5	TRBD2	CASSQEASGRGETQYF
TRBV19	TRBJ2-5	TRBD1	CASSKGQGETQYF
TRBV25-1	TRBJ1-4	NA	CASSLQGWGEKLFF
TRBV27	TRBJ1-1	NA	CASSFGGYTEAFF
TRBV27	TRBJ2-7	TRBD2	CASSLTSGRAYEQYF
TRBV15	TRBJ2-5	TRBD1	CATSRVGQGPEETQYF
TRBV5-1	TRBJ1-2	NA	CASRPQGPGGYTF
TRBV11-2	TRBJ2-1	NA	CASSLSAATGNEQFF
TRBV5-1	TRBJ2-5	TRBD1	CASSSGTASGETQYF
TRBV11-2	TRBJ2-2	NA	CASSFRQDYTGELFF
TRBV28	TRBJ2-1	NA	CASSHPEGGYEQFF
TRBV19	TRBJ2-1	TRBD2	CASSTGTSGSDEQFF
TRBV5-8	TRBJ2-7	TRBD1	CASSLRQGGLYEQYF
TRBV25-1	TRBJ1-2	NA	CASQGPNYGYTF
TRBV10-1	TRBJ2-7	NA	CASSDGSPGYEQYF
TRBV28	TRBJ1-6	TRBD1	CASSWRDRGRLYF
TRBV2	TRBJ1-3	NA	CASSSAGNVGNTIYF
TRBV6-1	TRBJ2-7	NA	CASSGPRWEQYF
TRBV7-9	TRBJ1-1	NA	CSSSLELNTEAFF
TRBV7-2	TRBJ2-7	NA	CASSEVGGIEQYF
TRBV15	TRBJ2-1	TRBD2	CATSRVVAGDEQFF
TRBV7-2	TRBJ2-5	TRBD2	CASSPPRAGWETQYF
TRBV9	TRBJ2-5	TRBD1	CASSGGQPQETQYF
TRBV7-3	TRBJ2-7	NA	CASSLYNRPYEQYF
TRBV2	TRBJ2-5	TRBD2	CASMLAGRQETQYF
TRBV5-1	TRBJ2-5	NA	CASSLNDLQETQYF
TRBV6-1	TRBJ2-7	TRBD1	CASSSGQGSYEQYF
TRBV5-1	TRBJ2-7	NA	CASSQGSSYEQYF
TRBV28	TRBJ1-2	NA	CASSSPGSGYGYTF
TRBV2	TRBJ2-1	TRBD2	CASRRGTSGGGEQFF
TRBV20-1	TRBJ2-7	NA	CSASRRREQYF
TRBV13	TRBJ2-7	TRBD2	CASRPGTSETYEQYF
TRBV7-9	TRBJ2-1	TRBD2	CASTLTTSGSNEQFF
TRBV6-6	TRBJ2-7	NA	CASIARGDSYEQYF
TRBV10-2	TRBJ1-5	TRBD1	CASSQQGVGQPQHF
TRBV11-3	TRBJ2-1	TRBD1	CASSFTGGDRNEQFF
TRBV27	TRBJ1-1	TRBD1	CASSLSGQGGDEAFF
TRBV11-2	TRBJ1-6	NA	CASSTSGSPLHF
TRBV29-1	TRBJ2-3	TRBD1	CSATQGDGGTDTQYF
TRBV7-9	TRBJ1-1	NA	CASSAQQGNAEAFF
TRBV6-1	TRBJ1-1	NA	CASSNSSPGNTEAFF
TRBV5-1	TRBJ1-4	NA	CASSSTGYNEKLFF
TRBV20-1	TRBJ2-7	NA	CSARDSRKQYF
TRBV11-3	TRBJ2-2	NA	CASSLQGQGTGELFF
TRBV18	TRBJ2-7	TRBD1	CASSPRTGLSYEQYF
TRBV27	TRBJ2-1	NA	CASSLSQDGSLYEQFF
TRBV10-1	TRBJ2-3	TRBD2	CASSASGRGSTDTQYF
TRBV19	TRBJ2-1	NA	CASTNISGVFF
TRBV27	TRBJ1-1	NA	CASSRDNMNTEAFF
TRBV18	TRBJ1-3	NA	CASSPKGTTGNTIYF
TRBV7-6	TRBJ2-1	TRBD2	CASSLVGLAANEQFF
TRBV5-1	TRBJ2-5	TRBD1	CASSLFGTGQETQYF
TRBV15	TRBJ2-7	TRBD1	CATSRGQGTPYEQYF
TRBV18	TRBJ1-5	TRBD1	CASSPPGQFNQPQHF
TRBV19	TRBJ1-1	NA	CASSMPQEMNTEAFF